This TCR beta chain was recovered during a study of tumor and adjacent non-tumor tissue in lung cancer. Across the whole study: There were some 11 adenocarcinoma, a couple of squamous cell carcinoma and 1 small cell lung cancer cases. Study outcomes and limitations: Compared with tumor, normal lung showed significantly lower TCR diversity.

On this clonotype itself: Its antigen is unknown. A read error may explain this, as a much larger clone is one base away.

This CDR3 is built from 13 residues. TCRbeta libraries were built with three rounds of nested PCR, modified from ARM-PCR. TCRdb analysed the multiplex PCR reads with MiXCR anew, one entry per CDR3 protein. The sample consists of around 200,000 distinct CDR3 sequences, roughly 70% of them appearing once. The template was RNA from unsorted bulk tissue. Between August and November 2014, newly diagnosed, chemotherapy-naive lung cancer patients underwent thoracic surgery in China. The receptor was derived from a man aged 60 to 75 with non-small cell lung cancer. The sample comprised lung tumor tissue. V gene TRBV12-3 or TRBV12-4 combines with J gene TRBJ2-5, with a possible D match to TRBD1 (6 bases). The CDR3 sequence: CASSPHEGETRYF. The DNA of the CDR3 is TGTGCCAGCAGCCCGCATGAGGGGGAGACCCGGTACTTC.